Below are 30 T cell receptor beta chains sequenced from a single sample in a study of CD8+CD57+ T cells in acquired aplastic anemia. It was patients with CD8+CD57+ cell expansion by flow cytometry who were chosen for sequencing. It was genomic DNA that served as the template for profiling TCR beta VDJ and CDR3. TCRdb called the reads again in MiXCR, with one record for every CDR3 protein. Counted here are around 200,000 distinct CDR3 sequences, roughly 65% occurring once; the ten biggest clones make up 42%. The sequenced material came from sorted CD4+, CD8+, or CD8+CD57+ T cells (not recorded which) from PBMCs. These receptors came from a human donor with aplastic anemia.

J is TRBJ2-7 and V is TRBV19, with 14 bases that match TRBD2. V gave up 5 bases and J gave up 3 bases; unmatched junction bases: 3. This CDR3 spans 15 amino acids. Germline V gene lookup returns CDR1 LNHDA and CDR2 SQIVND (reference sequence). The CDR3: CASSLGTSGGYEQYF. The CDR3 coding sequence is TGTGCCAGTAGTCTGGGGACTAGCGGGGGCTACGAGCAGTACTTC.

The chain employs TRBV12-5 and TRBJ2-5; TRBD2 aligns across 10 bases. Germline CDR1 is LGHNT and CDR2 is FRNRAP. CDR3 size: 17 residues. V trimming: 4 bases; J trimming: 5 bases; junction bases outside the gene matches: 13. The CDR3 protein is CASGWVTGTSDGETQYF. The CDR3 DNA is TGTGCTAGTGGTTGGGTGACAGGGACTAGCGACGGGGAGACCCAGTACTTC.

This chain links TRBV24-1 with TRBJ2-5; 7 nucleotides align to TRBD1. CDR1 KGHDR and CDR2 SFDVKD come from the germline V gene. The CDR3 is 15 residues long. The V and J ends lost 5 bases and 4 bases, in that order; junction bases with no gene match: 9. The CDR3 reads CATSGGTAIRETQYF. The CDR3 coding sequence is TGTGCCACCAGTGGTGGGACAGCCATAAGAGAGACCCAGTACTTC.

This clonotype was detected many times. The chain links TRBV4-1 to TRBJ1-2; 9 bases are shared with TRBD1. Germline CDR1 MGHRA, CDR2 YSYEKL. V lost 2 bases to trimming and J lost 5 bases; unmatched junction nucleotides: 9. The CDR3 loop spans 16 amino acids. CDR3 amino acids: CASSQRTDRGSYGYTF. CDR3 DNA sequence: TGCGCCAGCAGCCAACGAACCGACAGGGGGTCTTATGGCTACACCTTC.

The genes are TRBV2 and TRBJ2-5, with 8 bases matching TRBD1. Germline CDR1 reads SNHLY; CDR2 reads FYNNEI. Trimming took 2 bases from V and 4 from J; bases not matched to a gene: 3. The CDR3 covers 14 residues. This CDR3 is CASSEQGAGETQYF. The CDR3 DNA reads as TGTGCCAGCAGTGAACAGGGGGCGGGAGAGACCCAGTACTTC. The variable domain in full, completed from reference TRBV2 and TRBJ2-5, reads EPEVTQTPSHQVTQMGQEVILRCVPISNHLYFYWYRQILGQKVEFLVSFYNNEISEKSEIFDDQFSVERPDGSNFTLKIRSTKLEDSAMYFCASSEQGAGETQYFGPGTRLLVL.

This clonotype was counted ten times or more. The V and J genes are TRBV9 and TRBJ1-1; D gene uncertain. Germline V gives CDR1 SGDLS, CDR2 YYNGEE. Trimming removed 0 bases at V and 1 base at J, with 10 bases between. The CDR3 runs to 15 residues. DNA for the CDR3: TGTGCCAGCAGCGTAGTCGACATCAGGAACACTGAAGCTTTCTTT. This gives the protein CASSVVDIRNTEAFF. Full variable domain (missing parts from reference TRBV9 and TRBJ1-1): DSGVTQTPKHLITATGQRVTLRCSPRSGDLSVYWYQQSLDQGLQFLIQYYNGEERAKGNILERFSAQQFPDLHSELNLSSLELGDSALYFCASSVVDIRNTEAFFGQGTRLTVV.

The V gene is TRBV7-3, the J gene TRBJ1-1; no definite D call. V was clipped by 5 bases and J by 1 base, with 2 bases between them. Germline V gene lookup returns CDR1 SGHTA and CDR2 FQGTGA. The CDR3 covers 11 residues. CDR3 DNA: TGTGCCAGCAGCGAGAACACTGAAGCTTTCTTT. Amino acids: CASSENTEAFF.

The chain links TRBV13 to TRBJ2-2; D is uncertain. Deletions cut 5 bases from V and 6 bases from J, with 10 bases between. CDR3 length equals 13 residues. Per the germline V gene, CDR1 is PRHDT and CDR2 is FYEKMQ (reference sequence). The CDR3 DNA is TGTGCCAGCAGCCCCCAAGGCGCCGGGGAGCTGTTTTTT. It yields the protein CASSPQGAGELFF.

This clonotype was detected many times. CDR3 DNA: TGTGCCAGTAGGACAGGGCAACTGAATGAGCAGTTCTTC. It translates to CASRTGQLNEQFF. V and J are TRBV19 and TRBJ2-1; 7 bases line up with TRBD1. V gave up 6 bases and J gave up 7 bases; unmatched junction bases: 6. Per the germline V gene, CDR1 is LNHDA and CDR2 is SQIVND (reference sequence). This CDR3 spans 13 amino acids.

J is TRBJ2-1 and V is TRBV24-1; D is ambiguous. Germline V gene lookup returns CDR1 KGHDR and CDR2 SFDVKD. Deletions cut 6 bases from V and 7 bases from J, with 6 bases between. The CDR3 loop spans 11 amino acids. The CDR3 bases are TGTGCCACCAGTTTTAGGAATGAGCAGTTCTTC. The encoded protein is CATSFRNEQFF.

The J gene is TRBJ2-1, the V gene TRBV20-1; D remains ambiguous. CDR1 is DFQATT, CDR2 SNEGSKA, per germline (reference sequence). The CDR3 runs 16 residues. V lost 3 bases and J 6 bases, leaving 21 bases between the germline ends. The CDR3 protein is CSASHRDGHPANEQFF. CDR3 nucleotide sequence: TGCAGTGCTAGCCACCGCGACGGTCACCCTGCCAATGAGCAGTTCTTC.

The CDR3 DNA reads as TGTGCCAGCAGCCCTGGGGGGGGACGTTCAAATTCACCCCTCCACTTT. Translating gives CASSPGGGRSNSPLHF. The rearrangement joins TRBV9 to TRBJ1-6, with a weak D call TRBD1 (5 bases). This CDR3 spans 16 amino acids. Germline V gene sequence: CDR1 SGDLS, CDR2 YYNGEE. Trimming removed 4 bases at V and 7 bases at J, with 18 bases between.

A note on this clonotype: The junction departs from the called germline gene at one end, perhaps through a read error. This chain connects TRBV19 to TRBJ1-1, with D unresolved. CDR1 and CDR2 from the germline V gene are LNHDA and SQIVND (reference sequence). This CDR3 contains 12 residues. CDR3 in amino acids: CASSIRGTEDFF. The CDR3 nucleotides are TGTGCCAGTAGTATTCGGGGTACTGAAGATTTCTTT.

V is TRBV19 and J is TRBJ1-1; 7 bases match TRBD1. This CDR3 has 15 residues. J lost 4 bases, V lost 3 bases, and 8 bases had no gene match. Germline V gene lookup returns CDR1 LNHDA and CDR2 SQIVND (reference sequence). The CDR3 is CASSIGTAGSTEAFF. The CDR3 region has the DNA TGTGCCAGTAGTATCGGGACAGCCGGCAGCACTGAAGCTTTCTTT.

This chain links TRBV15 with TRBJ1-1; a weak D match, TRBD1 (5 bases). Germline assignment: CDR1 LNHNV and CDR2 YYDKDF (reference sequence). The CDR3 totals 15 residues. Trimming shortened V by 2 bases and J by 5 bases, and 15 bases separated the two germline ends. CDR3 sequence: CATSRTQGARTEAFF. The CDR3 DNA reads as TGTGCCACCAGCAGAACTCAAGGGGCGAGAACTGAAGCTTTCTTT.

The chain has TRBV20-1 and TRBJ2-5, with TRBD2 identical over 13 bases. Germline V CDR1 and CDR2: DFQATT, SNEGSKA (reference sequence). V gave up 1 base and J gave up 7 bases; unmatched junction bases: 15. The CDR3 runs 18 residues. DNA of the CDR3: TGCAGTGCTAGAGCACCCCTGGGACTAGCGGGAATGGTAGGGACCCAGTACTTC. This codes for CSARAPLGLAGMVGTQYF.

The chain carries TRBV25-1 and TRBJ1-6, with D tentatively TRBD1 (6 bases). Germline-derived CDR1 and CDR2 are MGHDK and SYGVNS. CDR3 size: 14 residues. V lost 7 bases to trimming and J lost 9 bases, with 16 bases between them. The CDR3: CASKGDGGGSPLHF. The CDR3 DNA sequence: TGTGCCAGCAAGGGGGACGGGGGTGGTTCACCCCTCCACTTT.

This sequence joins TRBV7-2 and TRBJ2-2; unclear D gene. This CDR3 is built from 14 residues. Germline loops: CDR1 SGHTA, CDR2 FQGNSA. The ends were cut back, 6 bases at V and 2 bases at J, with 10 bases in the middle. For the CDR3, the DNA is TGTGCCAGCAGACTGGCGGTTAACACCGGGGAGCTGTTTTTT. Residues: CASRLAVNTGELFF.

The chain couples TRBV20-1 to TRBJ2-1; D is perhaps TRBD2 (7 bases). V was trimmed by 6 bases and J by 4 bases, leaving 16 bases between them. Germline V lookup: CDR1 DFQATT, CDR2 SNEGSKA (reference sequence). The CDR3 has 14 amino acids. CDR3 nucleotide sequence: TGCAGTGCCAGCCGGGGGGCTGGGTACAATGAGCAGTTCTTC. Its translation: CSASRGAGYNEQFF.

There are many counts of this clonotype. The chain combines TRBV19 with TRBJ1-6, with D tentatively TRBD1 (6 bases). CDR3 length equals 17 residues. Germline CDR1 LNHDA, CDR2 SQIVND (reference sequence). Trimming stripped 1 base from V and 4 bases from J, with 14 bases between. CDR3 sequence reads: CASSIVGGDTYNSPLHF. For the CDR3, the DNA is TGTGCCAGTAGTATAGTAGGAGGGGACACTTATAATTCACCCCTCCACTTT.

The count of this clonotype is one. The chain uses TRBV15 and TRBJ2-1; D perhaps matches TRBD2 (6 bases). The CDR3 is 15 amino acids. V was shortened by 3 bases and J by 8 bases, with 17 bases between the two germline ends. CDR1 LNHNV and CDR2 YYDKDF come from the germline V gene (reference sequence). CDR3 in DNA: TGTGCCACCAGCAGTGCTAGAGGGGACTCACATGAGCAGTTCTTC. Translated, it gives CATSSARGDSHEQFF.

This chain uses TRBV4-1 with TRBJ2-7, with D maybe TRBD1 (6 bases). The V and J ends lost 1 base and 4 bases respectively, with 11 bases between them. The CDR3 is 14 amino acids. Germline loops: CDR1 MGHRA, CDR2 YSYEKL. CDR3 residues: CASSQANREYEQYF. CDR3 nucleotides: TGCGCCAGCAGCCAAGCAAACAGGGAGTACGAGCAGTACTTC.

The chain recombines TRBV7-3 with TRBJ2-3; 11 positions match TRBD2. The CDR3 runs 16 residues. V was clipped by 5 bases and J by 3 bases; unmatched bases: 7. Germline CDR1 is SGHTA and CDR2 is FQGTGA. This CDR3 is CASSTIAGGRTDTQYF. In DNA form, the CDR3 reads TGTGCCAGCAGCACGATAGCGGGGGGGAGGACAGATACGCAGTATTTT.

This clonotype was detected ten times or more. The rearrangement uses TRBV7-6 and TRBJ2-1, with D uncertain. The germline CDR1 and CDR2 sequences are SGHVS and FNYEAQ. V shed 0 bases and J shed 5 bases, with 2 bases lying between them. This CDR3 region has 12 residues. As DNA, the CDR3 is TGTGCCAGCAGCTTAGCAGACAATGAGCAGTTCTTC. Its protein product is CASSLADNEQFF.

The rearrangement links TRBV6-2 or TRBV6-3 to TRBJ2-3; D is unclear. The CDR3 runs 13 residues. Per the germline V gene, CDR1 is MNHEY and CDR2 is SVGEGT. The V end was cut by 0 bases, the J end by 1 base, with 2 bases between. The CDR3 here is CASSYSGTDTQYF. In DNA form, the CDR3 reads TGTGCCAGCAGTTACTCTGGCACAGATACGCAGTATTTT.

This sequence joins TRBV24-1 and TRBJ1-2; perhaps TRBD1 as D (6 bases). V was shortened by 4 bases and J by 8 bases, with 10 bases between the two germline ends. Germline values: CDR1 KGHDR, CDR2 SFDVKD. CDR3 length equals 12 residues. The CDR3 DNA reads TGTGCCACCAGTGAAGGGGGAGTCGGCTACACCTTC. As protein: CATSEGGVGYTF.

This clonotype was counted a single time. The CDR3 DNA sequence: TGCAGCGTTGACGTACCGCGGCACACTGAAGCTTTCTTT. Translated: CSVDVPRHTEAFF. The J gene is TRBJ1-1, the V gene TRBV29-1, with no clear D. V was shortened by 3 bases and J by 3 bases, with 11 bases between the two germline ends. Looked up from germline, CDR1 is SQVTM and CDR2 is ANQGSEA. CDR3 length: 13 amino acids.

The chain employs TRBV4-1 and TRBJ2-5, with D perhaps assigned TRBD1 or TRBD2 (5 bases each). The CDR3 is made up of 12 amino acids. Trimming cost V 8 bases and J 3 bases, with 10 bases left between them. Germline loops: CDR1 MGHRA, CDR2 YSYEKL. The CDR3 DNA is TGCGCCAGCGGGGGAAAAGAAGAGACCCAGTACTTC. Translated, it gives CASGGKEETQYF.

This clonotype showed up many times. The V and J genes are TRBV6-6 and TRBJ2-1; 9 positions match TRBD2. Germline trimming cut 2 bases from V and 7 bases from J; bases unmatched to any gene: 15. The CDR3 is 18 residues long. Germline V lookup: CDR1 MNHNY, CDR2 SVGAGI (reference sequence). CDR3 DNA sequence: TGTGCCAGCAGTTACCGGCCCCGTGGAGCGGGGGGTCATAATGAGCAGTTCTTC. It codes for CASSYRPRGAGGHNEQFF.

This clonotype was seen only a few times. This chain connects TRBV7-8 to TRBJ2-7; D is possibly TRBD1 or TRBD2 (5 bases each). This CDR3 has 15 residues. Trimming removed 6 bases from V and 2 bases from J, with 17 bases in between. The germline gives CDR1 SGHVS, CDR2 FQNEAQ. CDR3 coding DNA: TGTGCCAGCAGGCCTTCCGGGACGCATCCCTACGAGCAGTACTTC. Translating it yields CASRPSGTHPYEQYF.